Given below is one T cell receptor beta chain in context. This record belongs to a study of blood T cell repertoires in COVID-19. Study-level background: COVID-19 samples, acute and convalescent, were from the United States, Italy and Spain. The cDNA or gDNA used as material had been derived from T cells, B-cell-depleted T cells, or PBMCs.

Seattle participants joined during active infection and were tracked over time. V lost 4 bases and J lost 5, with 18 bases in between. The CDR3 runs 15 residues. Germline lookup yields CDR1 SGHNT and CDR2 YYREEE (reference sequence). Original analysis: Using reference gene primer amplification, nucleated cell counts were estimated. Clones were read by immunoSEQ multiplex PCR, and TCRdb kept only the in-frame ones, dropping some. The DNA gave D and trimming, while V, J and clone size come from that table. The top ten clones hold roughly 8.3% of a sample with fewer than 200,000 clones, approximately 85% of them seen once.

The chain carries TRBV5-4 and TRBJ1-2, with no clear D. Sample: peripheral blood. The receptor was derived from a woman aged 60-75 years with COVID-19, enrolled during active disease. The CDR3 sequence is CASSPDLERKYGYTF. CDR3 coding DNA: TGTGCCAGCAGCCCAGATCTTGAGCGAAAATATGGCTACACCTTC.